Listed below are T cell receptor beta chains from one sample, sequenced in a study of blood T cell repertoires in COVID-19. The assay was immunoSEQ multiplex PCR, and TCRdb's table has in-frame clones only and misses some. The repertoire holds some 320,000 clones, with about 87% as singletons. What was sequenced was peripheral blood. These receptors all stem from a woman aged 25 to 39 who had recovered from COVID-19. Both conserved end residues are trimmed from each CDR3. A D gene is named only where the DNA matches it firmly.

>TRBD1|TRBJ1-1|TRBV5-6
ASSRTGGWAEAF
>NA|TRBJ1-6|TRBV3-1/TRBV3-2
ASSQASPPLH
>NA|TRBJ2-1|TRBV19
ASSIYRAGSYNEQF
>NA|TRBJ2-1|TRBV7-8
ASSLAGTGSYNEQF
>NA|TRBJ1-5|TRBV6-6
ASSPQGWNQPQH
>TRBD1|TRBJ1-2|TRBV19
ASFSRDRGRYGYT
>NA|TRBJ2-3|TRBV19
ASRDRGTAEDTQY
>TRBD2|TRBJ2-3|TRBV11-3
ASSLRGRPGGTQY
>TRBD1|TRBJ1-6|TRBV6-5
ASRRTGASPLH
>NA|TRBJ1-6|TRBV9
ASSALRGGGGPLH
>TRBD1|TRBJ1-1|TRBV5-1
ASSLWLTGRTEAF
>TRBD1|TRBJ1-2|TRBV28
ASSLAETGVWGYT
>NA|TRBJ1-3|TRBV30
AWSRGSSGNTIY
>TRBD2|TRBJ2-3|TRBV9
ASSVSGGGRTDTQY
>TRBD1|TRBJ1-3|TRBV4-2
ASSQGQGVENTIY
>NA|TRBJ1-1|TRBV24-1
ATSEERNTEAF
>TRBD1|TRBJ2-3|TRBV28
ASSATGASSDTQY
>NA|TRBJ1-4|TRBV7-9
ASSVQGPPTNEKLF
>NA|TRBJ2-7|TRBV3-1/TRBV3-2
ASSRTAYYEQY
>NA|TRBJ1-2|TRBV30
AWSVGQIYGYT
>TRBD1|TRBJ2-7|TRBV2
ASAPWTGSSYEQY
>TRBD1|TRBJ1-5|TRBV28
ASSPRDRVNQPQH